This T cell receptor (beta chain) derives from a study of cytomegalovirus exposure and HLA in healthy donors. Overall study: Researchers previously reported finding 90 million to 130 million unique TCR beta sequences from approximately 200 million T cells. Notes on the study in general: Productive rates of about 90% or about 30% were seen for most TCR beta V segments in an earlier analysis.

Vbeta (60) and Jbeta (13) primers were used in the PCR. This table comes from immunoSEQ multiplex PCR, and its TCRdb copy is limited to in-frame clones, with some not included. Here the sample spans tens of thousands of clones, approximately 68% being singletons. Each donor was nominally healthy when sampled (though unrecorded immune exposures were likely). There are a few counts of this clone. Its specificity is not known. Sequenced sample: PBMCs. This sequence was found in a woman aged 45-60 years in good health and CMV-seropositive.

The CDR3 nucleotides read TGTGCCTGGAGGCCGGGACAGGTTGGCTACACCTTC. Translating gives CAWRPGQVGYTF. This rearrangement joins TRBV30 to TRBJ1-2; 8 bases match TRBD1. The CDR3 length is 12 residues. V shed 3 bases, J shed 7 bases, and the junction held 4 bases outside the gene matches. Germline V gene data show CDR1 as GTSNPN and CDR2 as SVGIG (reference sequence).